Presented here are 8 T cell receptor beta chains from one specimen sequenced in a study of blood T cell repertoires in COVID-19 (dated by TCRdb to about 2020). The library relied on the immunoSEQ multiplex PCR assay. Sourced from immuneACCESS, this table was stored by TCRdb with only in-frame sequences that have V and J called. A share of the clones is absent; for the studies checked, an unresolved V gene accounts for under half, and the remainder has no known explanation. The table for this sample lists under 300,000 clones; about nine tenths of them were counted only once. The top ten clones comprise less than 2% of the sample. Sequencing was carried out using PBMCs or T cells enriched from blood (not recorded which). These receptors were collected from a woman in her 40s who had recovered from COVID-19.

V usage is TRBV3-1 (or the pseudogene TRBV3-2) and J usage is TRBJ2-2; 8 bases line up with TRBD1. The CDR3 is 12 residues long. The germline V gene has CDR1 LGHDT and CDR2 YNNKEL (reference sequence). V lost 5 bases, J lost 13 bases, and 6 bases stayed unmatched. The CDR3, as DNA: TGTGCCAGCAGCAAAGGACAGGGTGGGCTGTTTTTT. This sequence encodes CASSKGQGGLFF.

This sequence joins TRBV2 and TRBJ2-3; maybe TRBD2 (6 bases). This CDR3 has 14 amino acids. CDR1 is SNHLY and CDR2 is FYNNEI in the germline V gene. Trimming stripped 8 bases from V and 4 bases from J, with 16 bases between. The CDR3 bases are TGTGCCAGCGCCGGGGGAGAGGGCGCAGATACGCAGTATTTT. This codes for CASAGGEGADTQYF.

V usage is TRBV5-1 and J usage is TRBJ1-2, with 11 bases matching TRBD1. The CDR3 contains 14 residues. V was pared by 7 bases and J by 5 bases, with 7 bases of the junction left unmatched. Germline CDR1 SGHRS, CDR2 YFSETQ. The CDR3 nucleotides read TGCGCCAGCCACTACGGGACAGGGGGGTATGGCTACACCTTC. Amino acids: CASHYGTGGYGYTF.

The chain uses TRBV5-1 and TRBJ2-7; TRBD1 agrees at 10 bases. V lost 2 bases and J lost 7; bases outside the gene matches: 12. CDR3 size: 16 residues. Germline lookup yields CDR1 SGHRS and CDR2 YFSETQ. CDR3 in DNA: TGCGCCAGCAGCTTCCTTACCGGGACAGGGGCAGGGGAGCAGTACTTC. The encoded protein is CASSFLTGTGAGEQYF.

J is TRBJ1-5 and V is TRBV9; D call uncertain. The CDR3 is 15 amino acids. The V gene lost 0 bases and the J gene lost 4 bases, with 11 bases spanning the gap. Germline V gene sequence: CDR1 SGDLS, CDR2 YYNGEE. CDR3 residues: CASSVGSSRNQPQHF. Here the CDR3 DNA reads TGTGCCAGCAGCGTAGGGAGCAGCCGGAATCAGCCCCAGCATTTT. Combining the CDR3 with reference TRBV9 and TRBJ1-5 gives the whole variable domain DSGVTQTPKHLITATGQRVTLRCSPRSGDLSVYWYQQSLDQGLQFLIQYYNGEERAKGNILERFSAQQFPDLHSELNLSSLELGDSALYFCASSVGSSRNQPQHFGDGTRLSIL.

CDR3: CASSRRGPNTEAFF. The CDR3 DNA reads TGTGCCAGCAGCCGCAGGGGTCCTAACACTGAAGCTTTCTTT. The chain links TRBV5-8 to TRBJ1-1; D might be TRBD1 (6 bases). Trimming removed 4 bases from V and 2 bases from J, with 12 bases in between. In germline, CDR1 is SGHTS, CDR2 YDEGEE. This CDR3 contains 14 residues.

The CDR3 sequence is CASSHKQGTNTEAFF. DNA of the CDR3: TGCGCCAGCAGTCATAAACAGGGGACGAACACTGAAGCTTTCTTT. J is TRBJ1-1 and V is TRBV4-1; 7 nucleotides match TRBD1. The junction had 8 bases not matched to a gene; V was cut back by 6 bases and J by 1 base. The CDR3 sequence is 15 residues long. From germline, CDR1 is MGHRA and CDR2 YSYEKL.

This sequence joins TRBV6-5 and TRBJ1-3; tentative D call: TRBD1 (5 bases). The germline CDR1 and CDR2 sequences are MNHEY and SVGAGI. Trimming left V 8 bases short and J 3 bases short, with 8 bases between. This CDR3 has 12 residues. In DNA, the CDR3 is TGTGCCAGCGGGGCTTATGGAAACACCATATATTTT. Translating it yields CASGAYGNTIYF.